This note documents a single T cell receptor beta chain sequence. The target antigen is unknown. Germline CDR1 and CDR2: SGHRS and YFSETQ. The germline V and J ends were trimmed by 3 bases and 2 bases, with 10 bases remaining between them. The CDR3 loop spans 14 amino acids. The sample originates from a study of response to subunit inactivated influenza vaccine. Broader study findings: Each seasonal flu vaccination may recruit only limited new T cells, authors suggested.

TCRdb reanalysed the RT-PCR reads using MiXCR and keeps one entry per CDR3 protein. The sample lists 650,000 or so distinct CDR3 sequences; 13% to 15% were seen once. The chain recombines TRBV5-1 with TRBJ2-3; no definite D call. The sequence came from a man over 45 who received an inactivated influenza vaccine. The sequences come from PBMCs from blood, collected about 14 days before vaccination. Here the CDR3 reads CASSWKDATDTQYF. DNA for the CDR3: TGCGCCAGCAGCTGGAAGGACGCCACAGATACGCAGTATTTT.